In its sample, the clone carrying this TCR beta chain was seen once. The sample originates from a study of blood T cell repertoires in COVID-19. The CDR3 is 13 residues long. The germline V gene encodes CDR1 SNHLY and CDR2 FYNNEI. V lost 1 base to trimming and J lost 1 base, with 5 bases between them. Using immunoSEQ multiplex PCR, the repertoire was profiled, and TCRdb retains in-frame clones only, with some absent. The sample holds 80,000 or so clones, 70% to 90% seen once. Material: peripheral blood. The chain recombines TRBV2 with TRBJ2-7; D is unresolved. The sequence came from a man over 45 with COVID-19, enrolled during active disease. The CDR3 protein is CASSEEASYEQYF. The CDR3 nucleotides are TGTGCCAGCAGTGAAGAAGCTTCCTACGAGCAGTACTTC.